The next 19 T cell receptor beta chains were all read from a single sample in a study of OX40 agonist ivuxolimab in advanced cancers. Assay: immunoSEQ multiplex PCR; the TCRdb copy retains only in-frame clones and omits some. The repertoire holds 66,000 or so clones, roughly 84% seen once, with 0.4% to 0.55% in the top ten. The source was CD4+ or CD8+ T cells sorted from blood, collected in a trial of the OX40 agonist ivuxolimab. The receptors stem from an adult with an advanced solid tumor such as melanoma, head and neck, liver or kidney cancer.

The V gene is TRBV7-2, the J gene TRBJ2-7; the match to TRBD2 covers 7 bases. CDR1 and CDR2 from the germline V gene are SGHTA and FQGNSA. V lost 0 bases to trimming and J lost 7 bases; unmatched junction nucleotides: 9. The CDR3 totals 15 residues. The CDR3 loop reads CASSLAIAGVGEQYF. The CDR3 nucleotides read TGTGCCAGCAGCTTAGCGATCGCGGGAGTGGGTGAGCAGTACTTC.

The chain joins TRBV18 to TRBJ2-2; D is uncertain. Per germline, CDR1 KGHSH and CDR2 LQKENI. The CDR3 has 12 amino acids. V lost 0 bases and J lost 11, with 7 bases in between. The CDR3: CASSPPGSELFF. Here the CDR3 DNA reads TGTGCCAGCTCACCACCCGGTTCCGAGCTGTTTTTT.

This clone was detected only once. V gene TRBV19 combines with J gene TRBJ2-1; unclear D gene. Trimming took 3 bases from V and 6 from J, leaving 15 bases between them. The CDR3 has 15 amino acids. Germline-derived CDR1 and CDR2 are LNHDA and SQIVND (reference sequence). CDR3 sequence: CASSISHYRLNEQFF. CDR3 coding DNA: TGTGCCAGTAGTATTTCGCACTATCGGCTCAATGAGCAGTTCTTC.

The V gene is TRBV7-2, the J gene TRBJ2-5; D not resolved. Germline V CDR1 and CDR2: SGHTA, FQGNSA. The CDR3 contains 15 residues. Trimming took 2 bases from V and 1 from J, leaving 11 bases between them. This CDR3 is CASSLNAGVQETQYF. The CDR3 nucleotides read TGTGCCAGCAGCTTAAATGCTGGAGTCCAAGAGACCCAGTACTTC.

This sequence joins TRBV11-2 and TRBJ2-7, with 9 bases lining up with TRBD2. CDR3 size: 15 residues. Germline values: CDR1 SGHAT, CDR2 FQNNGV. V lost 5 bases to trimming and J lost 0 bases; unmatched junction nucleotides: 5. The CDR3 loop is CASSPGLANSYEQYF. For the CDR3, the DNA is TGTGCCAGCAGCCCAGGACTAGCGAACTCCTACGAGCAGTACTTC.

CDR3 DNA: TGTGCTAGTGGTTCCACCGCGGGGTATGAGCAGTTCTTC. Its translation: CASGSTAGYEQFF. V is TRBV12-5 and J is TRBJ2-1, with a tentative D call TRBD2 (6 bases). V lost 4 bases, J lost 8 bases, and 12 bases lay in between. CDR1 is LGHNT, CDR2 FRNRAP, per germline. The CDR3 has 13 amino acids.

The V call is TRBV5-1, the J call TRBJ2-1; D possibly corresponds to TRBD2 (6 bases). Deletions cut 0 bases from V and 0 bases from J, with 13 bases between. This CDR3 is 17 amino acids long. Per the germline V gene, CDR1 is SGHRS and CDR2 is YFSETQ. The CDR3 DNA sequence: TGCGCCAGCAGCTTGGCCCTAGCGAGTCTCTCCTACAATGAGCAGTTCTTC. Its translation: CASSLALASLSYNEQFF.

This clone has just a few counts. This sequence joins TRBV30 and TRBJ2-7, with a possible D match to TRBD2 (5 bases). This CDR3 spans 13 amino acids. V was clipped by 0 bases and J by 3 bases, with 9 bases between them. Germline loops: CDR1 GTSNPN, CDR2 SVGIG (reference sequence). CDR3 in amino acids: CAWSVPSLYEQYF. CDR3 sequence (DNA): TGTGCCTGGAGTGTCCCTAGCCTCTACGAGCAGTACTTC.

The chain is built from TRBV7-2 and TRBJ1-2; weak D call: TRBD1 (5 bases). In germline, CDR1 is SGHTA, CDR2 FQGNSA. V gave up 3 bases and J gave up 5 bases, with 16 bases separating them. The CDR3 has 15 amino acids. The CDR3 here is CASSFSRDGLYGYTF. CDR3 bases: TGTGCCAGCAGCTTTAGCCGGGACGGACTTTATGGCTACACCTTC.

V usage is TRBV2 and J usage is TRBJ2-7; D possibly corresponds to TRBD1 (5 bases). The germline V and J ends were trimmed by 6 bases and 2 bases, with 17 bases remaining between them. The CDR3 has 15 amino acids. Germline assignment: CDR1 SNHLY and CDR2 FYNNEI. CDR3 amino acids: CASSPDSGSAYEQYF. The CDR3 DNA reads TGTGCCAGCAGCCCTGACTCAGGGTCCGCCTACGAGCAGTACTTC. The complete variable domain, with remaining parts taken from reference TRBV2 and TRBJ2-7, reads EPEVTQTPSHQVTQMGQEVILRCVPISNHLYFYWYRQILGQKVEFLVSFYNNEISEKSEIFDDQFSVERPDGSNFTLKIRSTKLEDSAMYFCASSPDSGSAYEQYFGPGTRLTVT.

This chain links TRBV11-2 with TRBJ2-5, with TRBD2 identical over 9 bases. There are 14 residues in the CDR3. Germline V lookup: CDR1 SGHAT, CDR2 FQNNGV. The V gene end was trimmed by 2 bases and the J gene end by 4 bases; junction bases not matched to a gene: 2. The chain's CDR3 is CASSLIAGAETQYF. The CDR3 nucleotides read TGTGCCAGCAGCTTAATAGCGGGAGCAGAGACCCAGTACTTC.

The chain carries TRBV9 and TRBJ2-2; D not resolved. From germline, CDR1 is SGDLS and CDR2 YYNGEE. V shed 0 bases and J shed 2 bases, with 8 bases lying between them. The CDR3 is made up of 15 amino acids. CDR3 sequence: CASSVGARNTGELFF. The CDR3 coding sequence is TGTGCCAGCAGCGTAGGGGCCCGCAACACCGGGGAGCTGTTTTTT.

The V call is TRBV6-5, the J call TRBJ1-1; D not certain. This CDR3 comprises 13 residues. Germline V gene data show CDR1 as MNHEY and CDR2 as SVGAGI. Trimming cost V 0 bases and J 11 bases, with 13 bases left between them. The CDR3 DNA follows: TGTGCCAGCAGTTACTCGCAAGCAGTCTTTGCTTTCTTT. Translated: CASSYSQAVFAFF.

The CDR3 nucleotides read TGTGCCAGCAGCTCACCCATTCAAGGACAGGACTCCTACGAGCAGTACTTC. Amino acids: CASSSPIQGQDSYEQYF. The rearrangement uses TRBV7-9 and TRBJ2-7; 7 bases map to TRBD1. Germline V gene data show CDR1 as SEHNR and CDR2 as FQNEAQ (reference sequence). This CDR3 has 17 residues. V was pared by 4 bases and J by 0 bases, with 12 bases of the junction left unmatched.

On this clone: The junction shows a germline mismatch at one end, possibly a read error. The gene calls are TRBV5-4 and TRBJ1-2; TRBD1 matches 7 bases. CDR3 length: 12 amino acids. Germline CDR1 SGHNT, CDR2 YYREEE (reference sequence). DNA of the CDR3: TGTGCCAGCAGCCCCCTTAACAGGGGTCCCTCCTTC. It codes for CASSPLNRGPSF.

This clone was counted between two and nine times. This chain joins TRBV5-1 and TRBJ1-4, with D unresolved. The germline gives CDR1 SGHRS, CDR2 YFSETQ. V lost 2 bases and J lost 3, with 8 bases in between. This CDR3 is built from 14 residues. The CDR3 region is CASSLPPPNEKLFF. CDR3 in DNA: TGCGCCAGCAGCTTACCACCGCCTAATGAAAAACTGTTTTTT.

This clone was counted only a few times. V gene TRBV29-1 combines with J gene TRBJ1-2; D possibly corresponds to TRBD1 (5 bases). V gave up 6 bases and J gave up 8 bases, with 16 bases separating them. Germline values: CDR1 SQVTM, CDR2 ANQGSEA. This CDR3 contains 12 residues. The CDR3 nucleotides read TGCAGCGTCGTGGGGGGGGAGGGAGGCTACACCTTC. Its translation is CSVVGGEGGYTF.

CDR3 loop: CASSLDQLRGYQETQYF. The CDR3 DNA reads as TGTGCCAGCAGCTTAGATCAGTTGCGCGGGTACCAAGAGACCCAGTACTTC. The V gene is TRBV7-8, the J gene TRBJ2-5, with D maybe TRBD2 (5 bases). Trimming removed 1 base from V and 0 bases from J, with 15 bases in between. Germline V gene sequence: CDR1 SGHVS, CDR2 FQNEAQ. This CDR3 contains 17 residues.

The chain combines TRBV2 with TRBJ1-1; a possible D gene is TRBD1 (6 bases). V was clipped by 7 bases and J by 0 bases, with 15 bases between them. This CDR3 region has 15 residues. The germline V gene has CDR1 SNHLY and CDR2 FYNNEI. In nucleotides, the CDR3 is TGTGCCAGCAACCGGCAGGGGTCAATGAACACTGAAGCTTTCTTT. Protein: CASNRQGSMNTEAFF. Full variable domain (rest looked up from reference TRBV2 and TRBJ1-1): EPEVTQTPSHQVTQMGQEVILRCVPISNHLYFYWYRQILGQKVEFLVSFYNNEISEKSEIFDDQFSVERPDGSNFTLKIRSTKLEDSAMYFCASNRQGSMNTEAFFGQGTRLTVV.